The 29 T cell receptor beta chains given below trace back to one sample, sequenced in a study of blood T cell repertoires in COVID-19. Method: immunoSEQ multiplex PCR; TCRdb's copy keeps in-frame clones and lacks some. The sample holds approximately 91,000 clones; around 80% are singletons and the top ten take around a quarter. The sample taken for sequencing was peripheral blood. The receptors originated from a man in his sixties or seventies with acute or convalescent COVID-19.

CDR3 in amino acids: CASSPDRDREQYF. The CDR3 DNA reads TGTGCCAGCTCACCGGACAGGGACCGCGAGCAGTACTTC. The V and J genes are TRBV18 and TRBJ2-7; TRBD1 matches 8 bases. Germline CDR1 KGHSH, CDR2 LQKENI. The CDR3 covers 13 residues. V shed 3 bases and J 6 bases; nucleotides not matched to a gene: 4.

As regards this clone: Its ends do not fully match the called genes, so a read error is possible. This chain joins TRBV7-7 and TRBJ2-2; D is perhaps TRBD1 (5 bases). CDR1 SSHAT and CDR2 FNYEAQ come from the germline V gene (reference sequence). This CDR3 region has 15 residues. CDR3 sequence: CASSFDSLNTGELFF. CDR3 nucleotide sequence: TGTGCTAGCAGCTTTGACAGCTTGAACACCGGGGAGCTGTTTTTT.

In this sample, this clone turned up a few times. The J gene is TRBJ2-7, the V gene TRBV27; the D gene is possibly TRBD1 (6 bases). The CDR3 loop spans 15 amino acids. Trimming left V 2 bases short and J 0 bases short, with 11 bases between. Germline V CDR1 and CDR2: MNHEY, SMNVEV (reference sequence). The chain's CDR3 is CASSLDRPSSYEQYF. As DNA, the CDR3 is TGTGCCAGCAGTTTAGACAGGCCGAGCTCCTACGAGCAGTACTTC.

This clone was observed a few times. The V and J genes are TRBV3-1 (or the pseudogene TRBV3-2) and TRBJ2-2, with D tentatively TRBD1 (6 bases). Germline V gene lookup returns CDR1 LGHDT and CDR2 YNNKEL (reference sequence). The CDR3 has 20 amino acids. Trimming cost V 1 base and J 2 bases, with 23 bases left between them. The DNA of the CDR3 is TGTGCCAGCAGCCAAGTATATGTTTGGGAACAGGGACAAAACACCGGGGAGCTGTTTTTT. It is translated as CASSQVYVWEQGQNTGELFF.

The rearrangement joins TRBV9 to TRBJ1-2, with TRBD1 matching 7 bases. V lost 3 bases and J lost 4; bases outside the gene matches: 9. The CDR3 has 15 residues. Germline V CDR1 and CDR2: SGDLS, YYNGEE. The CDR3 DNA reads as TGTGCCAGCAGCGCAGAGGGGGCTGGGGGCTATGGCTACACCTTC. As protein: CASSAEGAGGYGYTF.

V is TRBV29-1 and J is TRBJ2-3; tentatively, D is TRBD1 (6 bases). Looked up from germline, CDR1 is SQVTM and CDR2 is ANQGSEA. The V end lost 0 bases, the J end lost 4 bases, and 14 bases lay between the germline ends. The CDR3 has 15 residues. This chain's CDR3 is CSVEETGRGSDTQYF. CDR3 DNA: TGCAGCGTTGAAGAGACGGGCAGGGGATCAGATACGCAGTATTTT.

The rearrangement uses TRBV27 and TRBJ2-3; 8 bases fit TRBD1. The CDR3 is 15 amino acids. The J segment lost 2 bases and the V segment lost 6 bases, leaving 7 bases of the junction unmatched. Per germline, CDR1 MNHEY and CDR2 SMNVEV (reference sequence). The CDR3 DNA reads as TGTGCCAGCAGCCCTTGGACAGGGAACACAGATACGCAGTATTTT. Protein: CASSPWTGNTDTQYF.

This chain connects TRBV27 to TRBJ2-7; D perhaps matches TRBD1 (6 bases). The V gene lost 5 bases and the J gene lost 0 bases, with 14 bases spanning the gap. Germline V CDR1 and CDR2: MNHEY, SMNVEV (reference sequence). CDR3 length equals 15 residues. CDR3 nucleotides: TGTGCCAGCAGTGCGAAACAGGGATACTCCTACGAGCAGTACTTC. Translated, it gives CASSAKQGYSYEQYF.

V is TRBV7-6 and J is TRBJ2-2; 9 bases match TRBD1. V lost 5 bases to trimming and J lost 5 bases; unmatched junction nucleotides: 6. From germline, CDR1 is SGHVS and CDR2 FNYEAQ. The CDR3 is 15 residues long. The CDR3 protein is CASSRVQGATGELFF. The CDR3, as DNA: TGTGCCAGCAGCCGGGTACAGGGGGCGACCGGGGAGCTGTTTTTT.

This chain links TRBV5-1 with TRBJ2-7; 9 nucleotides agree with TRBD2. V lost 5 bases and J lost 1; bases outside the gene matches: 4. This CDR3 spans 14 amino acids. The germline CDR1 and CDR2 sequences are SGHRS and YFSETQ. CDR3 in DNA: TGCGCCAGCAGGGCTAGCGGGACATCCTACGAGCAGTACTTC. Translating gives CASRASGTSYEQYF.

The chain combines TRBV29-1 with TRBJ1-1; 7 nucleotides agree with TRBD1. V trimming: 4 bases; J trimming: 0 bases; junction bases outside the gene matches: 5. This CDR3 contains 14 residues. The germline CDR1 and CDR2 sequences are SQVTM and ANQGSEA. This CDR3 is CSVAPGGMNTEAFF. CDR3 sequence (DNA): TGCAGCGTTGCCCCAGGGGGAATGAACACTGAAGCTTTCTTT.

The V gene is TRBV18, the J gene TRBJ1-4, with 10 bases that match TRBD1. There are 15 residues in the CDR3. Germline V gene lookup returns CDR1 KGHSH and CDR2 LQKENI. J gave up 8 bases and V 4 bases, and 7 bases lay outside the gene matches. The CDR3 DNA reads TGTGCCAGCTCACGACCCGGGACAGGGGACGAAAAACTGTTTTTT. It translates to CASSRPGTGDEKLFF. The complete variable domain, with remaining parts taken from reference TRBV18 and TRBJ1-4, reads NAGVMQNPRHLVRRRGQEARLRCSPMKGHSHVYWYRQLPEEGLKFMVYLQKENIIDESGMPKERFSAEFPKEGPSILRIQQVVRGDSAAYFCASSRPGTGDEKLFFGSGTQLSVL.

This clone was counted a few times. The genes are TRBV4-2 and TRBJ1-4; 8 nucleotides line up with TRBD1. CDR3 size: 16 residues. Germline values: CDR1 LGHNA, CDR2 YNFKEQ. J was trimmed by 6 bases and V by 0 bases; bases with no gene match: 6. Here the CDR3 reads CASSQDGQGADEKLFF. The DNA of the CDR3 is TGTGCCAGCAGCCAAGATGGGCAGGGGGCAGATGAAAAACTGTTTTTT.

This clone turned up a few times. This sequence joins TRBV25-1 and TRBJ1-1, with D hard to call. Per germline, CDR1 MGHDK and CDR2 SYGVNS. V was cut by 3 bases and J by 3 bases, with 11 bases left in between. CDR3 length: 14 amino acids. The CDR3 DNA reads TGTGCCAGCAGTGAGATGGGGAGGGACACTGAAGCTTTCTTT. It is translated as CASSEMGRDTEAFF.

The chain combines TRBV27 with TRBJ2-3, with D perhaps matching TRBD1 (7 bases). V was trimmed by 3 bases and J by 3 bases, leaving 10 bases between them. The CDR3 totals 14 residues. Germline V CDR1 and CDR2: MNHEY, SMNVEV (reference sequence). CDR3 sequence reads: CASSLSGGTDTQYF. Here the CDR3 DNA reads TGTGCCAGCAGTTTGTCAGGGGGGACAGATACGCAGTATTTT.

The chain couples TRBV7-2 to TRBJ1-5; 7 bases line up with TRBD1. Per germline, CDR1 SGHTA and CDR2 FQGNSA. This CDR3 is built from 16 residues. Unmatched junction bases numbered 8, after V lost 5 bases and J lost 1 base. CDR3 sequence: CASSLLGQESNQPQHF. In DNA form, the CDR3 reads TGTGCCAGCAGCCTGCTTGGACAGGAGAGCAATCAGCCCCAGCATTTT.

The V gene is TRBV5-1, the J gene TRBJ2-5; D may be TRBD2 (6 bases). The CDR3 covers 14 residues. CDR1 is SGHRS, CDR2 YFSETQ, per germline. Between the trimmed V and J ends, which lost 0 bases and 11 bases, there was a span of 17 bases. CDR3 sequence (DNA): TGCGCCAGCAGCTTGGAAAGTGACAACGGGGGTCAGTACTTC. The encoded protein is CASSLESDNGGQYF. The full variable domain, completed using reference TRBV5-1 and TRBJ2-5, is KAGVTQTPRYLIKTRGQQVTLSCSPISGHRSVSWYQQTPGQGLQFLFEYFSETQRNKGNFPGRFSGRQFSNSRSEMNVSTLELGDSALYLCASSLESDNGGQYFGPGTRLLVL.

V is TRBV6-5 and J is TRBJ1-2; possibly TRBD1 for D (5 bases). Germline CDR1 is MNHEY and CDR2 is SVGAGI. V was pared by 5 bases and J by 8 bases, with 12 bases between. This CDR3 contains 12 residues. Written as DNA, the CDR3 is TGTGCCAGCAGTCAGGGACTCCAGGGCTACACCTTC. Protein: CASSQGLQGYTF.

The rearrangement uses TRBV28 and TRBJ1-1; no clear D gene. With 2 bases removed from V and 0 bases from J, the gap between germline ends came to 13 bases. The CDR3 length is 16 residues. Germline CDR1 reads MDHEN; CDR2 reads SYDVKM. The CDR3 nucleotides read TGTGCCAGCAGTTTAAGAGGGTTCGACATGAACACTGAAGCTTTCTTT. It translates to CASSLRGFDMNTEAFF.

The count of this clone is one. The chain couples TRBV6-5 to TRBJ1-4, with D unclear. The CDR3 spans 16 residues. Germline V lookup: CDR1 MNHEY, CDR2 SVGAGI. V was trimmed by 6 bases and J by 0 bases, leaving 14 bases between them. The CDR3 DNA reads TGTGCCAGCAGCTACGGGCCCCCCGCAACTAATGAAAAACTGTTTTTT. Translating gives CASSYGPPATNEKLFF.

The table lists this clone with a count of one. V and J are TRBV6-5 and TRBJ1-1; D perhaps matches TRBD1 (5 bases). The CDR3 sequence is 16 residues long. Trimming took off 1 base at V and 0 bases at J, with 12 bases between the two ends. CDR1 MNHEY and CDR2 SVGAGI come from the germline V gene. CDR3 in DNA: TGTGCCAGCAGTTACTTGCCAGGGAGGATGAACACTGAAGCTTTCTTT. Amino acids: CASSYLPGRMNTEAFF.

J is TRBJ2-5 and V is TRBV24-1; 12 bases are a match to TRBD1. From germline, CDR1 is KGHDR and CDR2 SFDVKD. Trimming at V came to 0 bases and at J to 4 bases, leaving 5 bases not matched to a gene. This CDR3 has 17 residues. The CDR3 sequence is CATSDLGTGGTRETQYF. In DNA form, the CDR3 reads TGTGCCACCAGTGATTTGGGGACAGGGGGCACGCGAGAGACCCAGTACTTC.

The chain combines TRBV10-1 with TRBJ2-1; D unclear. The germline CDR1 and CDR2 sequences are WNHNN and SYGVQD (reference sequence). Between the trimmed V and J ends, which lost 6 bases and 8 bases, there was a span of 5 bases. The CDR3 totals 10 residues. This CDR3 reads CASSGDEQFF. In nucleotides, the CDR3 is TGCGCCAGCAGCGGAGATGAGCAGTTCTTC.

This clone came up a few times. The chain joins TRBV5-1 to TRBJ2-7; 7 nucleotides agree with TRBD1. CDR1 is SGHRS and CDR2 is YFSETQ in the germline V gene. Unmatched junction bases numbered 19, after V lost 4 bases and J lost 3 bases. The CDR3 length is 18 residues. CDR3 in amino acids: CASSPETGTLRALYEQYF. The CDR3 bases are TGCGCCAGCAGCCCCGAGACAGGGACCCTCCGGGCCCTCTACGAGCAGTACTTC.

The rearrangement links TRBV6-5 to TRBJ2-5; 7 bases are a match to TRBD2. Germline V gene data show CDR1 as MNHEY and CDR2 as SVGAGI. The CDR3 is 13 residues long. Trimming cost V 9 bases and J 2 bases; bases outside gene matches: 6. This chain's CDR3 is CARGLAVQETQYF. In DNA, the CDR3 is TGTGCCAGGGGTCTAGCGGTTCAAGAGACCCAGTACTTC.

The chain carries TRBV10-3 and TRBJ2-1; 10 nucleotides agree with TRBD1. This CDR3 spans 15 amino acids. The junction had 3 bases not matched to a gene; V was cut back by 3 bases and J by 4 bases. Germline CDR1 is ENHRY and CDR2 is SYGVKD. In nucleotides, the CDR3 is TGTGCCATCAGTGAACGGGACAGGGGATACAATGAGCAGTTCTTC. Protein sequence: CAISERDRGYNEQFF.

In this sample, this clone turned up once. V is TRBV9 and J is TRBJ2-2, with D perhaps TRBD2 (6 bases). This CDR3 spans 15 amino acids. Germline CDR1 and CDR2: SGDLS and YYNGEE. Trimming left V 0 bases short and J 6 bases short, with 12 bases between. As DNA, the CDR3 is TGTGCCAGCAGCGTAGCGGGAGCAAAGCCCGGGGAGCTGTTTTTT. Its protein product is CASSVAGAKPGELFF.

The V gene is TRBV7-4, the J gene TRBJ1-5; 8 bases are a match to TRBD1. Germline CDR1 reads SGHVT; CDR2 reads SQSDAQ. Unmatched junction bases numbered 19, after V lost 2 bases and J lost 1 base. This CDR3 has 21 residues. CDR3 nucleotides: TGTGCCAGCAGCTTAAAGTCTGCACGGCGGACAGGGTATTTGAGCAATCAGCCCCAGCATTTT. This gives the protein CASSLKSARRTGYLSNQPQHF.

CDR3 sequence reads: CASSPRRGGGETQYF. The CDR3 DNA follows: TGTGCCAGCTCACCACGCCGGGGCGGGGGAGAGACCCAGTACTTC. The chain carries TRBV18 and TRBJ2-5; TRBD2 aligns across 7 bases. The CDR3 length is 15 residues. Germline loops: CDR1 KGHSH, CDR2 LQKENI. J gave up 4 bases and V 1 base, and 6 bases lay outside the gene matches.